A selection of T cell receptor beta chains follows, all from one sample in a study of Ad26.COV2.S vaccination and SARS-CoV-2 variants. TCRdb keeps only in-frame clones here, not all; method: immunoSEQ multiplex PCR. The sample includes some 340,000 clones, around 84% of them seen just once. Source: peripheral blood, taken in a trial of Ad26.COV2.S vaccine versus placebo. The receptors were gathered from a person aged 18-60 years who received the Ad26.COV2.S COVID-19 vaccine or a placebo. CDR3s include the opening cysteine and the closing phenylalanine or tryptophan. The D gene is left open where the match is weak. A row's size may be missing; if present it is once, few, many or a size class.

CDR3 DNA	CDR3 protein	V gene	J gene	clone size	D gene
TGTGCCAGCAGCTCACGTCTCGGTGCGGGGGGCTACAATGAGCAGTTCTTC	CASSSRLGAGGYNEQFF	TRBV7-9	TRBJ2-1	NA	TRBD2
TGTGCCAGCAGCCCGGTGGGCAGGGGAGACTCTGGGGCCAACGTCCTGACTTTC	CASSPVGRGDSGANVLTF	TRBV11-2	TRBJ2-6	NA	NA
TGTGCCAGCAGCTCCCCGGCGGGTTTGTACGAGCAGTACTTC	CASSSPAGLYEQYF	TRBV7-9	TRBJ2-7	NA	NA
TGTGCCAGCATCCCGGCCCCGCAGGGGGTGGGTGGCTACACCTTC	CASIPAPQGVGGYTF	TRBV2	TRBJ1-2	NA	TRBD1
TGTGCCAGCAGCTTAGATCTCAACACCGGGGAGCTGTTTTTT	CASSLDLNTGELFF	TRBV7-9	TRBJ2-2	NA	NA
TGTGCCAGCAGTGCGGGGGGCACTGGGGCCAACGTCCTGACTTTC	CASSAGGTGANVLTF	TRBV6-4	TRBJ2-6	NA	NA
TGTGCCAGCAGCTTAGATCGAGACACCATATATTTT	CASSLDRDTIYF	TRBV11-3	TRBJ1-3	NA	NA
TGCGCCAGCAGCTCGGGAGGGGATAGCTCTGGGGCCAACGTCCTGACTTTC	CASSSGGDSSGANVLTF	TRBV5-1	TRBJ2-6	NA	TRBD2
TGTGCCATCAGTGGCTTTGGGACAGGTAGCTCTGGGGCCAACGTCCTGACTTTC	CAISGFGTGSSGANVLTF	TRBV10-3	TRBJ2-6	once	TRBD1
TGTGCCAGCAGCTTAGATGGGTGGGGCTCATCTAGCACAGATACGCAGTATTTT	CASSLDGWGSSSTDTQYF	TRBV11-2	TRBJ2-3	NA	NA
TGTGCCAGCAGCCGTAGAAAGGACGGACGGTCGTATAATTCACCCCTCCACTTT	CASSRRKDGRSYNSPLHF	TRBV13	TRBJ1-6	NA	NA
TGTGCCAGCAGTGAAATGCGTAGCTGGGAGACCCAGTACTTC	CASSEMRSWETQYF	TRBV2	TRBJ2-5	NA	NA
TGTGCCAGCAGCCAAGATGTCACAGATTTCTCATATGGCTACACCTTC	CASSQDVTDFSYGYTF	TRBV4-2	TRBJ1-2	once	NA
TGTGCCAGCAGCCACCCGAGTGGGCCCCAGCATTTT	CASSHPSGPQHF	TRBV4-2	TRBJ1-5	NA	NA
TGTGCCAGTAGGCCTTCTTCGGCAGGGGGCCGCAATCAGCCCCAGCATTTT	CASRPSSAGGRNQPQHF	TRBV19	TRBJ1-5	NA	TRBD1
TGTGCCAGCAGCCTAATCAGGGGTTATGAGCAGTTCTTC	CASSLIRGYEQFF	TRBV7-2	TRBJ2-1	NA	NA
TGTGCCAGCAGCGGGACAGGGGGAAACACCATATATTTT	CASSGTGGNTIYF	TRBV9	TRBJ1-3	NA	TRBD1
TGTGCCAGCAGTACAGGGGGCGGTGAGCAGTACTTC	CASSTGGGEQYF	TRBV6-5	TRBJ2-7	NA	TRBD1
TGTGCCAGCAGCCGCAGCTCAGATACGCAGTATTTT	CASSRSSDTQYF	TRBV6-2/TRBV6-3	TRBJ2-3	NA	NA
TGTGCCAGCAGCCAAGGGTTCCTCCGGGGGACAGCTAATGAAAAACTGTTTTTT	CASSQGFLRGTANEKLFF	TRBV14	TRBJ1-4	NA	TRBD1
TGTGCCAGCAGCGGGTCCCTGAGAGGGGGGAATAGACAAGAGACCCAGTACTTC	CASSGSLRGGNRQETQYF	TRBV9	TRBJ2-5	NA	NA
TGTGCCAGCAGTTACTCGGCGGGGGTTTGGACAGATACGCAGTATTTT	CASSYSAGVWTDTQYF	TRBV6-5	TRBJ2-3	NA	TRBD2